These 16 T cell receptor beta chains were all obtained from the same sample, sequenced in a study of CD8+ T cells in alopecia areata. Reverse transcription of extracted RNA yielded cDNA, which provided the sequencing template. This table comes from immunoSEQ multiplex PCR, and its TCRdb copy is limited to in-frame clones, with some not included. Found here are about 190,000 clones, roughly 64% of them singletons; the top ten hold about 4.2%. This sample's treatment: oral pan-JAK inhibitor, 5-10 mg twice daily. Sequenced material: CD4+ T cells sorted from blood, taken at week 4, from a patient treated with tofacitinib. These receptors were collected from a human donor with alopecia areata.

Concerning this clone: Germline and junction disagree at one end, which may indicate a read error. This sample includes further DNA sequences coding for the same CDR3. This chain joins TRBV20-1 and TRBJ1-3; the D is unclear. This CDR3 is built from 11 residues. In germline, CDR1 is DFQATT, CDR2 SNEGSKA (reference sequence). In DNA, the CDR3 is TGCAGTGCGAGAGGGGGAAACACCATATATTTT. Translating it yields CSARGGNTIYF.

The genes are TRBV20-1 and TRBJ1-1; D gene ambiguous. Trimming took off 4 bases at V and 3 bases at J, with 6 bases between the two ends. CDR3 length: 11 amino acids. Germline V gene sequence: CDR1 DFQATT, CDR2 SNEGSKA (reference sequence). CDR3 protein: CSANAYTEAFF. The CDR3 DNA sequence: TGCAGTGCTAACGCCTACACTGAAGCTTTCTTT.

This clone was counted a few times. The CDR3 loop is CASGKGSYNEQFF. CDR3 nucleotide sequence: TGTGCCAGCGGAAAGGGCTCCTACAATGAGCAGTTCTTC. This chain connects TRBV11-2 to TRBJ2-1, with no clear D. Trimming took off 8 bases at V and 0 bases at J, with 8 bases between the two ends. Germline values: CDR1 SGHAT, CDR2 FQNNGV. The CDR3 length is 13 residues. The full variable domain, in which reference TRBV11-2 and TRBJ2-1 provide the parts outside the CDR3, is EAGVAQSPRYKIIEKRQSVAFWCNPISGHATLYWYQQILGQGPKLLIQFQNNGVVDDSQLPKDRFSAERLKGVDSTLKIQPAKLEDSAVYLCASGKGSYNEQFFGPGTRLTVL.

The chain employs TRBV27 and TRBJ1-2; 8 nucleotides align to TRBD1. The length of the CDR3 is 15 residues. V lost 4 bases, J lost 7 bases, and 11 bases stayed unmatched. Germline V lookup: CDR1 MNHEY, CDR2 SMNVEV (reference sequence). The CDR3 sequence: CASSSSGGASGGYTF. The CDR3 DNA reads as TGTGCCAGCAGTTCTTCAGGGGGCGCCTCCGGTGGCTACACCTTC.

This sequence joins TRBV9 and TRBJ2-5; 7 bases are a match to TRBD1. Germline-derived CDR1 and CDR2 are SGDLS and YYNGEE. The ends lost 4 bases at V and 4 bases at J; junction bases unmatched: 7. The CDR3 is 14 residues long. The CDR3 region has the DNA TGTGCCAGCAGCTTCACAGGGGATGGAGAGACCCAGTACTTC. Its protein product is CASSFTGDGETQYF. Together with reference TRBV9 and TRBJ2-5, the CDR3 gives the full variable domain: DSGVTQTPKHLITATGQRVTLRCSPRSGDLSVYWYQQSLDQGLQFLIQYYNGEERAKGNILERFSAQQFPDLHSELNLSSLELGDSALYFCASSFTGDGETQYFGPGTRLLVL.

The genes are TRBV4-3 and TRBJ1-6; D is unclear. CDR3 length equals 11 residues. CDR1 is LGHNA, CDR2 YSLEER, per germline. V was pared by 1 base and J by 13 bases, with 5 bases between. CDR3: CASSQGFPLHF. CDR3 sequence (DNA): TGCGCCAGCAGCCAAGGTTTTCCCCTCCACTTT.

Here the CDR3 DNA reads TGCGCCAGCAGCTCGACAGGGGGAGCTAACTATGGCTACACCTTC. It specifies CASSSTGGANYGYTF. The V gene is TRBV5-1, the J gene TRBJ1-2; TRBD1 matches at 9 bases. This CDR3 has 15 amino acids. The V gene end was trimmed by 3 bases and the J gene end by 0 bases; junction bases not matched to a gene: 3. Looked up from germline, CDR1 is SGHRS and CDR2 is YFSETQ.

This clone appeared a few times. The rearrangement joins TRBV13 to TRBJ2-3; weak D call: TRBD2 (5 bases). The ends were cut back, 2 bases at V and 0 bases at J, with 15 bases in the middle. The CDR3 runs 17 residues. CDR1 PRHDT and CDR2 FYEKMQ come from the germline V gene (reference sequence). In nucleotides, the CDR3 is TGTGCCAGCAGCTTATTCTCGAGGGCCTCTAGCACAGATACGCAGTATTTT. It specifies CASSLFSRASSTDTQYF.

This clone was recorded a few times. The CDR3 reads CSAGLYTDGYTF. As DNA, the CDR3 is TGCAGCGCTGGCCTTTACACGGATGGCTACACCTTC. The V and J genes are TRBV29-1 and TRBJ1-2; D uncertain. There are 12 residues in the CDR3. The germline V gene has CDR1 SQVTM and CDR2 ANQGSEA. The V gene lost 7 bases and the J gene lost 6 bases, with 15 bases spanning the gap.

The chain has TRBV7-9 and TRBJ1-1; D unresolved. The CDR3 spans 13 residues. The germline gives CDR1 SEHNR, CDR2 FQNEAQ (reference sequence). The ends were cut back, 3 bases at V and 3 bases at J, with 8 bases in the middle. The chain's CDR3 is CASSFDTYTEAFF. CDR3 DNA sequence: TGTGCCAGCAGCTTCGACACCTACACTGAAGCTTTCTTT.

The rearrangement uses TRBV5-1 and TRBJ2-7; possibly TRBD1 for D (5 bases). The V gene lost 0 bases and the J gene lost 2 bases, with 12 bases spanning the gap. The CDR3 loop spans 15 amino acids. Germline assignment: CDR1 SGHRS and CDR2 YFSETQ. The DNA for the CDR3 is TGCGCCAGCAGCTTGGGCCAACAGGACACCTACGAGCAGTACTTC. Its protein product is CASSLGQQDTYEQYF.

The rearrangement links TRBV30 to TRBJ1-5, with 7 bases that match TRBD1. The V gene end was trimmed by 3 bases and the J gene end by 7 bases; junction bases not matched to a gene: 6. In germline, CDR1 is GTSNPN, CDR2 SVGIG (reference sequence). This CDR3 comprises 13 residues. For the CDR3, the DNA is TGTGCCTGGAGGGGGACAGTCGGACAGCCCCAGCATTTT. Translating gives CAWRGTVGQPQHF.

The chain couples TRBV5-1 to TRBJ2-7; D is possibly TRBD1 (6 bases). V gave up 5 bases and J gave up 0 bases, with 12 bases separating them. The CDR3 extends over 14 amino acids. Per germline, CDR1 SGHRS and CDR2 YFSETQ. CDR3 in DNA: TGCGCCAGCAGGACAGGCGTAAACTCCTACGAGCAGTACTTC. This encodes CASRTGVNSYEQYF.

The chain joins TRBV5-1 to TRBJ2-2; 7 bases agree with TRBD2. Germline CDR1 SGHRS, CDR2 YFSETQ. The CDR3 runs 15 residues. The trim removed 4 bases at V and 1 base at J, leaving 4 bases unmatched. DNA for the CDR3: TGCGCCAGCAGCGAGACTAGCCAGAACACCGGGGAGCTGTTTTTT. It is translated as CASSETSQNTGELFF.

This clone was observed a few times. The chain carries TRBV11-2 and TRBJ1-1; D gene unclear. V was shortened by 1 base and J by 6 bases, with 6 bases between the two germline ends. Germline V gene data show CDR1 as SGHAT and CDR2 as FQNNGV. The CDR3 runs to 12 residues. The DNA of the CDR3 is TGTGCCAGCAGCTTAGTTGGGTCTGAAGCTTTCTTT. It yields the protein CASSLVGSEAFF.

V gene TRBV27 combines with J gene TRBJ1-5; D may be TRBD1 (5 bases). The CDR3 loop spans 14 amino acids. Trimming removed 3 bases at V and 3 bases at J, with 9 bases between. Germline V gives CDR1 MNHEY, CDR2 SMNVEV (reference sequence). The CDR3 is CASSFSGNNQPQHF. The CDR3, as DNA: TGTGCCAGCAGTTTTTCAGGGAACAATCAGCCCCAGCATTTT.